A selection of T cell receptor beta chains follows, all from one sample in a study of blood T cells in healthy people across ages. Via MiXCR, TCRdb re-called the 5' RACE reads, giving one row per CDR3 protein. The sample has more than 750,000 distinct CDR3 sequences, about 29% seen once. This sample also belongs to another study, concerning T cells of mothers and their children.

The sample comprised blood. The receptors here all came from a woman in her forties in good health. The CDR3 runs from the conserved cysteine through the conserved F or W. Fields, in order: clone size, V gene, D gene, J gene, CDR3 length, CDR3 protein, CDR3 DNA. D genes are given only for firm matches. Where a row states a size, it is once, few, many or the class of an expanded clone; other rows omit it.

>NA|TRBV7-2|TRBD1|TRBJ1-5|17
CASSLEGRGYSNQPQHF
TGTGCCAGCAGCTTAGAAGGCAGGGGGTATAGCAATCAGCCCCAGCATTTT
>many|TRBV27|TRBD1|TRBJ2-7|14
CASKLDRVEYEQYF
TGTGCCAGCAAACTTGACAGGGTCGAATACGAGCAGTACTTC
>many|TRBV5-1|TRBD1|TRBJ2-7|13
CASSLGTGIEQYF
TGCGCCAGCAGCTTAGGGACAGGTATCGAGCAGTACTTC
>few|TRBV6-6|NA|TRBJ2-3|15
CASSYSRGVLDTQYF
TGTGCCAGCAGTTACTCGAGAGGAGTTTTAGATACGCAGTATTTT
>many|TRBV25-1|NA|TRBJ2-7|15
CASSESEGVNYEQYF
TGTGCCAGCAGTGAATCGGAGGGGGTGAACTACGAGCAGTACTTC
>many|TRBV5-1|TRBD2|TRBJ2-1|15
CASSELAGEYNEQFF
TGCGCCAGCAGCGAGCTAGCGGGGGAATACAATGAGCAGTTCTTC
>once|TRBV12-3/TRBV12-4|NA|TRBJ1-5|16
CASAERAGVGNQLQHF
TGTGCCAGCGCCGAACGGGCTGGGGTAGGCAATCAGCTCCAGCATTTT
>NA|TRBV7-8|NA|TRBJ2-1|11
CASSLTHEQFF
TGTGCCAGCAGCTTGACCCATGAGCAGTTCTTC
>few|TRBV5-4|NA|TRBJ1-1|12
CASSPTPGEAFF
TGTGCCAGCAGCCCCACGCCCGGGGAAGCTTTCTTT
>few|TRBV27|NA|TRBJ2-7|13
CASSFQVTYEQYF
TGTGCCAGCAGTTTCCAGGTAACCTACGAGCAGTACTTC
>NA|TRBV20-1|NA|TRBJ1-4|13
CSARDGPGEKRFF
TGCAGTGCTAGAGACGGTCCGGGGGAAAAACGGTTTTTT
>few|TRBV6-1|NA|TRBJ2-7|12
CASSGWAYEQYF
TGTGCCAGCTCAGGGTGGGCCTACGAGCAGTACTTC
>NA|TRBV20-1|TRBD1|TRBJ1-1|19
CSASSLVTGQGLMNTEAFF
TGCAGTGCTAGTTCTCTGGTGACGGGACAGGGATTAATGAACACTGAAGCTTTCTTT
>few|TRBV5-1|NA|TRBJ2-7|16
CASSLRTDKRYNEQYF
TGCGCCAGCAGCTTAAGGACTGACAAAAGATACAATGAGCAGTACTTC
>NA|TRBV20-1|TRBD2|TRBJ2-5|16
CSASPILAGEGETQYF
TGCAGTGCTAGTCCCATCCTAGCGGGAGAGGGGGAGACCCAGTACTTC
>NA|TRBV28|NA|TRBJ2-5|16
CASSFYQGTLKHEQYF
TGTGCCAGCAGTTTCTACCAGGGGACCTTGAAGCATGAGCAGTACTTC